This T cell receptor beta chain was sequenced for a study of T cell changes during pregnancy in multiple sclerosis. Repertoires were generated with immunoSEQ multiplex PCR, while TCRdb's copy carries only in-frame clones and drops some. This table has approximately 70,000 clones, 80% to 95% appearing once. The CDR3 runs 16 residues. Per the germline V gene, CDR1 is SGHTS and CDR2 is YDEGEE. V was pared by 0 bases and J by 3 bases, with 13 bases between. The receptor's source is a female donor with multiple sclerosis, enrolled in a pregnancy study. This chain connects TRBV5-8 to TRBJ1-5; the D gene is possibly TRBD1 (6 bases). The source was CD4+ T cells from peripheral blood mononuclear cells, collected before pregnancy. CDR3 DNA sequence: TGTGCCAGCAGCTTGGTTCGGGGGGCCCTCAATCAGCCCCAGCATTTT. Translation gives CASSLVRGALNQPQHF. The full variable domain, rest sourced from reference TRBV5-8 and TRBJ1-5, is EAGVTQSPTHLIKTRGQQATLRCSPISGHTSVYWYQQALGLGLQFLLWYDEGEERNRGNFPPRFSGRQFPNYSSELNVNALELEDSALYLCASSLVRGALNQPQHFGDGTRLSIL.